Below, one T cell receptor beta chain is given with its context. These data are taken from a study of blood T cell repertoires in COVID-19. Whole-study context: PBMCs, B-cell-depleted T cells, or T cells provided the cDNA or gDNA that made up the material.

It was during active infection that Seattle patients were enrolled and then longitudinally followed. Source study methods: Cell counts per sample came from amplifying reference gene primers. The assay was immunoSEQ multiplex PCR, and TCRdb's table has in-frame clones only and misses some. From that table come the V and J calls and clone size; the DNA was used to work out D and trimming. The sample holds around 73,000 clones; 77% are singletons and the top ten take roughly 2.4%. The CDR3 covers 16 residues. Losses at the gene ends were 7 bases for V and 3 bases for J; bases not matched to a gene: 9. Per germline, CDR1 MNHEY and CDR2 SMNVEV (reference sequence).

What was sequenced was peripheral blood. This TCR came from a man in his 70s with COVID-19, enrolled during active disease. J is TRBJ2-1 and V is TRBV27, with TRBD2 identical over 10 bases. The CDR3 region has the DNA TGTGCCAGCATTCGAACTAGCGGGACACGCTACAATGAGCAGTTCTTC. Its protein product is CASIRTSGTRYNEQFF.